These 16 T cell receptor beta chains were sequenced from one sample in a study of response to subunit inactivated influenza vaccine. TCRdb re-called the RT-PCR reads with MiXCR, one entry per CDR3 protein. The table lists a few hundred thousand distinct CDR3 sequences, approximately 12% of them singletons. The sequencing used non-naive T cells sorted from PBMCs, collected around two weeks before vaccination. These TCRs come from a man in his fifties who received an inactivated influenza vaccine.

Ten or more counts support this clonotype. This chain connects TRBV4-1 to TRBJ1-1; 11 bases map to TRBD1. CDR3 length: 19 residues. V gave up 1 base and J gave up 4 bases; unmatched junction bases: 14. Germline lookup yields CDR1 MGHRA and CDR2 YSYEKL. CDR3 nucleotides: TGCGCCAGCAGCCAAGCGATCGGGGACAGGGGGTCCTGGGTCACTGAAGCTTTCTTT. It translates to CASSQAIGDRGSWVTEAFF.

This clonotype was seen many times. This sequence joins TRBV5-1 and TRBJ1-2; D remains ambiguous. Deletions cut 3 bases from V and 7 bases from J, with 16 bases between. Germline CDR1 SGHRS, CDR2 YFSETQ. The CDR3 has 14 residues. This chain's CDR3 is CASSYTGERLGYTF. As DNA, the CDR3 is TGCGCCAGCAGCTATACCGGTGAGAGGCTTGGCTACACCTTC.

In this sample, this clonotype turned up a few times. This chain links TRBV9 with TRBJ2-1; 11 bases line up with TRBD1. CDR3 length equals 15 residues. The J segment lost 6 bases and the V segment lost 4 bases, leaving 6 bases of the junction unmatched. The germline V gene encodes CDR1 SGDLS and CDR2 YYNGEE. The CDR3 DNA is TGTGCCAGCAGCAAAGTGGGACAGGGGGGCAATGAGCAGTTCTTC. Protein sequence: CASSKVGQGGNEQFF.

This clonotype was found a few times. The chain carries TRBV10-3 and TRBJ2-2, with 11 nucleotides matching TRBD2. The length of the CDR3 is 22 residues. Germline V lookup: CDR1 ENHRY, CDR2 SYGVKD. The ends lost 2 bases at V and 1 base at J; junction bases unmatched: 18. The CDR3: CAISENRLSSGRKDLNTGELFF. The DNA of the CDR3 is TGTGCCATCAGTGAGAACCGCCTGTCTAGCGGGAGGAAAGACCTGAACACCGGGGAGCTGTTTTTT.

The chain recombines TRBV29-1 with TRBJ1-2, with D perhaps TRBD1 (5 bases). CDR1 and CDR2 (germline): SQVTM, ANQGSEA. V was trimmed by 7 bases and J by 0 bases, leaving 18 bases between them. The CDR3 contains 15 residues. In DNA, the CDR3 is TGCAGCGCTCTCCCGGGGACGGGCTCTAACTATGGCTACACCTTC. Translating it yields CSALPGTGSNYGYTF.

The CDR3 DNA reads TGTGCCAGCAGCTTAGAAAAGGTGGGCTCTGCCCTCCACTTT. Protein sequence: CASSLEKVGSALHF. The chain combines TRBV7-9 with TRBJ1-6; D unclear. Germline V CDR1 and CDR2: SEHNR, FQNEAQ (reference sequence). The CDR3 has 14 amino acids. V lost 1 base and J 14 bases, leaving 15 bases between the germline ends.

This clonotype was seen a handful of times. The genes are TRBV7-9 and TRBJ2-2; D is possibly TRBD2 (5 bases). The CDR3 spans 17 residues. The germline CDR1 and CDR2 sequences are SEHNR and FQNEAQ (reference sequence). Trimming removed 7 bases from V and 0 bases from J, with 18 bases in between. Here the CDR3 DNA reads TGTGCCAGCACCACTAGGCCAGACGGCACGAACACCGGGGAGCTGTTTTTT. As protein: CASTTRPDGTNTGELFF. The whole variable domain, filled in from reference TRBV7-9 and TRBJ2-2, reads DTGVSQNPRHKITKRGQNVTFRCDPISEHNRLYWYRQTLGQGPEFLTYFQNEAQLEKSRLLSDRFSAERPKGSFSTLEIQRTEQGDSAMYLCASTTRPDGTNTGELFFGEGSRLTVL.

In this sample, this clonotype turned up many times. The chain has TRBV5-1 and TRBJ1-6; weak D call: TRBD1 (6 bases). The germline CDR1 and CDR2 sequences are SGHRS and YFSETQ. CDR3 size: 17 residues. Trimming removed 0 bases at V and 3 bases at J, with 13 bases between. The CDR3 DNA sequence: TGCGCCAGCAGCTTGGTTGGGGGGCGCTTCTATAATTCACCCCTCCACTTT. This encodes CASSLVGGRFYNSPLHF.

This clonotype was observed at least ten times. This rearrangement joins TRBV20-1 to TRBJ2-7; TRBD1 agrees at 10 bases. V lost 0 bases and J lost 4; bases outside the gene matches: 3. Germline assignment: CDR1 DFQATT and CDR2 SNEGSKA (reference sequence). The CDR3 has 14 amino acids. DNA of the CDR3: TGCAGTGCTAGAGACGGGACAGGGGCATACGAGCAGTACTTC. Its translation is CSARDGTGAYEQYF.

This clonotype has just a few counts. The V call is TRBV29-1, the J call TRBJ2-3; possible D gene TRBD2, 5 bases. V lost 4 bases and J lost 0, with 11 bases in between. The CDR3 extends over 14 amino acids. Looked up from germline, CDR1 is SQVTM and CDR2 is ANQGSEA. The CDR3 loop is CSVVSRGSTDTQYF. CDR3 nucleotides: TGCAGCGTTGTCTCTCGCGGGAGCACAGATACGCAGTATTTT.

The V gene is TRBV6-1, the J gene TRBJ1-3, with a tentative D call TRBD1 (6 bases). Germline V gives CDR1 MNHNS, CDR2 SASEGT. The CDR3 has 16 amino acids. V dropped 6 bases and J dropped 1 base, with 16 bases sitting between them. CDR3 in DNA: TGTGCCAGCAGAGTCACCGGGACACCATCTGGAAACACCATATATTTT. Amino acids: CASRVTGTPSGNTIYF.

The chain employs TRBV7-9 and TRBJ2-1; the D is unclear. The CDR3 loop spans 12 amino acids. V was clipped by 5 bases and J by 3 bases, with 5 bases between them. CDR1 and CDR2 (germline): SEHNR, FQNEAQ (reference sequence). The CDR3 DNA sequence: TGTGCCAGCAGCACGTACTACAATGAGCAGTTCTTC. Its protein product is CASSTYYNEQFF.

CDR3 loop: CASTTGGGAETQYF. CDR3 nucleotide sequence: TGTGCCAGCACCACGGGTGGGGGCGCGGAGACCCAGTACTTC. This rearrangement joins TRBV5-6 to TRBJ2-5, with D tentatively TRBD1 (6 bases). CDR1 is SGHDT, CDR2 YYEEEE, per germline. Trimming took off 6 bases at V and 5 bases at J, with 17 bases between the two ends. The CDR3 consists of 14 residues. The full variable domain, in which reference TRBV5-6 and TRBJ2-5 provide the parts outside the CDR3, is DAGVTQSPTHLIKTRGQQVTLRCSPKSGHDTVSWYQQALGQGPQFIFQYYEEEERQRGNFPDRFSGHQFPNYSSELNVNALLLGDSALYLCASTTGGGAETQYFGPGTRLLVL.

The chain uses TRBV20-1 and TRBJ2-2; D is undetermined. Trimming removed 3 bases at V and 4 bases at J, with 12 bases between. The length of the CDR3 is 14 residues. CDR1 DFQATT and CDR2 SNEGSKA come from the germline V gene (reference sequence). DNA for the CDR3: TGCAGTGCTAGTGAACAGAGGACCACCGGGGAGCTGTTTTTT. Protein sequence: CSASEQRTTGELFF.

The gene calls are TRBV2 and TRBJ1-5; D is possibly TRBD1 (5 bases). Trimming stripped 7 bases from V and 5 bases from J, with 9 bases between. The germline V gene has CDR1 SNHLY and CDR2 FYNNEI. CDR3 length: 12 residues. As DNA, the CDR3 is TGTGCCAGCAAGAGGGGCGATCAGCCCCAGCATTTT. This sequence encodes CASKRGDQPQHF.

The chain has TRBV5-1 and TRBJ2-1; 9 bases agree with TRBD1. The CDR3 is 15 residues long. Germline V gene lookup returns CDR1 SGHRS and CDR2 YFSETQ. The J segment lost 7 bases and the V segment lost 4 bases, leaving 9 bases of the junction unmatched. The CDR3 nucleotides are TGCGCCAGCAGCCCCGGACAGGGGTTCGTTAATGAGCAGTTCTTC. The encoded protein is CASSPGQGFVNEQFF. Combining the CDR3 with reference TRBV5-1 and TRBJ2-1 gives the whole variable domain KAGVTQTPRYLIKTRGQQVTLSCSPISGHRSVSWYQQTPGQGLQFLFEYFSETQRNKGNFPGRFSGRQFSNSRSEMNVSTLELGDSALYLCASSPGQGFVNEQFFGPGTRLTVL.